The TCR beta chain described here comes from a study of blood T cell repertoires in COVID-19. On the study more broadly: Samples representing acute and convalescent COVID-19 were sourced from the United States, Italy and Spain. PBMCs, B-cell-depleted T cells, or T cells were the source of the cDNA or gDNA that made up the material.

In the original processing: Reference gene primer amplification in the assay estimated nucleated cell counts. Repertoires were generated with immunoSEQ multiplex PCR, while TCRdb's copy carries only in-frame clones and drops some. The V and J calls and clone size are taken from that table; D and trimming were inferred from the DNA. This table has more than 85,000 clones, 80% to 85% appearing once. This CDR3 has 14 residues. V gave up 5 bases and J gave up 6 bases; unmatched junction bases: 6. The germline CDR1 and CDR2 sequences are SGDLS and YYNGEE. This TCR derives from a woman older than 75 with acute or convalescent COVID-19. This chain connects TRBV9 to TRBJ1-2, with 11 bases identical to TRBD1. Sequenced input: peripheral blood. The CDR3 sequence: CASSRTGGADGYTF. CDR3 sequence (DNA): TGTGCCAGCAGTCGGACAGGGGGCGCGGATGGCTACACCTTC.